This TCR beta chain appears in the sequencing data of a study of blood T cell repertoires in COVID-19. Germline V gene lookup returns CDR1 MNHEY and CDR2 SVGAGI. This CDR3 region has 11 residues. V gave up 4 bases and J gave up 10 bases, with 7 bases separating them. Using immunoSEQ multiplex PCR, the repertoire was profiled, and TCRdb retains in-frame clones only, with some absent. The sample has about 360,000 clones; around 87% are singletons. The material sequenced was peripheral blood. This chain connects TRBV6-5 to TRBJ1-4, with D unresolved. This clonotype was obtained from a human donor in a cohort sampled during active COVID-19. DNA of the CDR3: TGTGCCAGCAGTTCGGTTGGAAAACTGTTTTTT. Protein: CASSSVGKLFF.